This T cell receptor (beta chain) is drawn from a study of OX40 agonist ivuxolimab in advanced cancers. Study observations and caveats: Relative to CD4+ cells, CD8+ T cells on average had more expanded clones.

TCRdb keeps only in-frame clones here, not all; method: immunoSEQ multiplex PCR. Seen here are about 84,000 clones, about 92% observed once, and the top ten hold over 0.15%. Trimming left V 0 bases short and J 6 bases short, with 15 bases between. CDR1 LNHNV and CDR2 YYDKDF come from the germline V gene (reference sequence). The CDR3 contains 16 residues. Turning to this clone: The antigen is undetermined.

This sequence originates from an adult with an advanced solid tumor such as melanoma, head and neck, liver or kidney cancer. Material: CD4+ or CD8+ T cells sorted from blood, obtained in a trial of the OX40 agonist ivuxolimab. The genes are TRBV15 and TRBJ2-1; no reliable D call. The CDR3 sequence: CATSREIAGRRNEQFF. The CDR3, as DNA: TGTGCCACCAGCAGAGAAATAGCCGGTCGTCGCAATGAGCAGTTCTTC.